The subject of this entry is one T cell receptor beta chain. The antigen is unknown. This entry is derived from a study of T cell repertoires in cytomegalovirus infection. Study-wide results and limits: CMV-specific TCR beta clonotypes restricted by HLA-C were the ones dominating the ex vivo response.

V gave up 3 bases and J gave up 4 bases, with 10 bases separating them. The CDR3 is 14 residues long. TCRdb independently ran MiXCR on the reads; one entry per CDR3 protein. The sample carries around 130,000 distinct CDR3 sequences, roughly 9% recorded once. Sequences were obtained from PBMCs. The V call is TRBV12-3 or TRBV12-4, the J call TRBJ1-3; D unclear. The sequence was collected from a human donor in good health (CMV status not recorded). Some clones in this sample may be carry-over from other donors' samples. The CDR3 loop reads CASSFVRRGNTIYF. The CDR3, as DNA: TGTGCCAGCAGTTTCGTCCGTCGGGGAAACACCATATATTTT.